These 19 T cell receptor beta chains came from one sample sequenced in a study of cytomegalovirus exposure and HLA in healthy donors (dated by TCRdb to 2016 to 2017). The receptor library was made with the immunoSEQ multiplex PCR assay. For the multiplex PCR, a mixture combining 60 forward primers for TCR Vbeta segments and 13 reverse primers for TCR Jbeta segments was used. Not all clones reach the TCRdb copy of this immuneACCESS table, which keeps in-frame sequences only. Checked studies attribute under half of the gap to unresolved V genes and leave the rest unexplained. The sample table holds approximately 180,000 clones, of which roughly 90% were seen once. Less than 0.3% of the sample lies in the top ten. The sequenced sample consisted of PBMCs. Every receptor here comes from a girl under three years old in good health and CMV-seronegative.

The CDR3 bases are TGTGCCAGCACCCCCCGGGGGTTTTGGGGTGGAGGCACTGAAGCTTTCTTT. Translating gives CASTPRGFWGGGTEAFF. The chain has TRBV13 and TRBJ1-1, with a weak D call TRBD1 (5 bases). Per the germline V gene, CDR1 is PRHDT and CDR2 is FYEKMQ (reference sequence). Trimming shortened V by 7 bases and J by 4 bases, and 25 bases separated the two germline ends. The CDR3 spans 17 residues.

The V and J genes are TRBV7-9 and TRBJ1-1; TRBD1 matches 7 bases. Germline CDR1 SEHNR, CDR2 FQNEAQ (reference sequence). With 0 bases clipped from V and 5 bases from J, the junction kept 3 bases outside the gene matches. This CDR3 has 14 residues. CDR3 sequence: CASSLAGGGTEAFF. In DNA, the CDR3 is TGTGCCAGCAGCTTAGCAGGGGGCGGTACTGAAGCTTTCTTT.

In DNA, the CDR3 is TGTGCCAGCAGTTACGCGGGGACTGAAGCTTTCTTT. Protein: CASSYAGTEAFF. This chain uses TRBV6-5 with TRBJ1-1; D gene ambiguous. The CDR3 sequence is 12 residues long. Per the germline V gene, CDR1 is MNHEY and CDR2 is SVGAGI. The ends were cut back, 2 bases at V and 5 bases at J, with 6 bases in the middle.

The J gene is TRBJ2-3, the V gene TRBV9, with 9 bases that match TRBD2. The ends lost 3 bases at V and 6 bases at J; junction bases unmatched: 11. The CDR3 loop spans 16 amino acids. Germline assignment: CDR1 SGDLS and CDR2 YYNGEE. For the CDR3, the DNA is TGTGCCAGCAGCGGAACTGGGGCTAGCGGGGCCGATACGCAGTATTTT. This gives the protein CASSGTGASGADTQYF.

V gene TRBV19 combines with J gene TRBJ2-7; the match to TRBD1 covers 8 bases. Trimming took 5 bases from V and 7 from J; bases not matched to a gene: 13. Germline-derived CDR1 and CDR2 are LNHDA and SQIVND (reference sequence). This CDR3 comprises 15 residues. The CDR3 bases are TGTGCCAGTAGTTCCACCGGGACAGGAGTAAAAGAGCAGTACTTC. Protein sequence: CASSSTGTGVKEQYF.

J is TRBJ2-7 and V is TRBV27, with TRBD1 as a possible D gene (5 bases). Trimming removed 6 bases at V and 3 bases at J, with 15 bases between. The CDR3 is 14 amino acids. Looked up from germline, CDR1 is MNHEY and CDR2 is SMNVEV (reference sequence). CDR3 nucleotide sequence: TGTGCCAGCAGCCTCAGGGCGCTTCACTACGAGCAGTACTTC. It specifies CASSLRALHYEQYF.

The gene calls are TRBV27 and TRBJ2-1; D uncertain. The CDR3 runs to 12 residues. Germline-derived CDR1 and CDR2 are MNHEY and SMNVEV (reference sequence). V dropped 6 bases and J dropped 6 bases, with 9 bases sitting between them. The CDR3 region has the DNA TGTGCCAGCAGCCGACTCGGCAATGAGCAGTTCTTC. This codes for CASSRLGNEQFF.

This clone has only one observation. V gene TRBV6-6 combines with J gene TRBJ1-1, with 7 bases aligning to TRBD1. This CDR3 comprises 15 residues. Germline loops: CDR1 MNHNY, CDR2 SVGAGI (reference sequence). V gave up 5 bases and J gave up 6 bases; unmatched junction bases: 12. The CDR3 nucleotides read TGTGCCAGCAGTCGTATCGACAGGGTATTATCTGAAGCTTTCTTT. Translated: CASSRIDRVLSEAFF.

V usage is TRBV5-6 and J usage is TRBJ2-1, with a weak D call TRBD1 (6 bases). Germline V gives CDR1 SGHDT, CDR2 YYEEEE. V dropped 5 bases and J dropped 3 bases, with 15 bases sitting between them. The CDR3 spans 15 residues. The CDR3 nucleotides read TGTGCCAGCAGTTCCCGGGACAAATTCTACAATGAGCAGTTCTTC. Protein: CASSSRDKFYNEQFF.

The chain couples TRBV6-5 to TRBJ2-7; 10 bases align to TRBD1. The V and J ends lost 2 bases and 5 bases, in that order; junction bases with no gene match: 6. CDR1 MNHEY and CDR2 SVGAGI come from the germline V gene. This CDR3 comprises 15 residues. Written as DNA, the CDR3 is TGTGCCAGCAGTTACGAGGGACAGGGGAGGAACGAGCAGTACTTC. This translates into CASSYEGQGRNEQYF.

The chain uses TRBV7-9 and TRBJ1-1, with D unresolved. The CDR3 is 15 residues long. The germline CDR1 and CDR2 sequences are SEHNR and FQNEAQ (reference sequence). Trimming stripped 2 bases from V and 0 bases from J, with 10 bases between. The CDR3 DNA sequence: TGTGCCAGCAGCTTATTAGGGAGAATGAACACTGAAGCTTTCTTT. Its translation is CASSLLGRMNTEAFF.

The J gene is TRBJ1-4, the V gene TRBV6-1, with 7 bases that match TRBD1. This CDR3 contains 14 residues. The V and J ends lost 6 bases and 4 bases, in that order; junction bases with no gene match: 5. Per the germline V gene, CDR1 is MNHNS and CDR2 is SASEGT. For the CDR3, the DNA is TGTGCCAGCAGCCCGACAGGGCTTAATGAAAAACTGTTTTTT. Protein product: CASSPTGLNEKLFF.

The chain uses TRBV6-5 and TRBJ1-5, with a weak D call TRBD1 (5 bases). The germline V and J ends were trimmed by 4 bases and 2 bases, with 12 bases remaining between them. The CDR3 consists of 15 residues. Germline V gene lookup returns CDR1 MNHEY and CDR2 SVGAGI. CDR3: CASSLHGAGNQPQHF. CDR3 sequence (DNA): TGTGCCAGCAGTTTACATGGGGCCGGCAATCAGCCCCAGCATTTT.

The chain carries TRBV5-1 and TRBJ2-7; a weak D match, TRBD1 (6 bases). CDR1 is SGHRS and CDR2 is YFSETQ in the germline V gene. The CDR3 extends over 14 amino acids. Trimming took off 4 bases at V and 2 bases at J, with 13 bases between the two ends. The CDR3 is CASSPGDRAYEQYF. The CDR3 coding sequence is TGCGCCAGCAGCCCAGGGGATAGGGCCTACGAGCAGTACTTC.

The chain combines TRBV10-3 with TRBJ2-3; 7 nucleotides agree with TRBD1. The length of the CDR3 is 14 residues. V gave up 6 bases and J gave up 2 bases; unmatched junction bases: 5. CDR1 is ENHRY, CDR2 SYGVKD, per germline. As DNA, the CDR3 is TGTGCCATCAGCCGGACAGGATACACAGATACGCAGTATTTT. This gives the protein CAISRTGYTDTQYF.

This chain uses TRBV4-2 with TRBJ2-1; 10 bases line up with TRBD1. CDR1 and CDR2 from the germline V gene are LGHNA and YNFKEQ. The CDR3 loop spans 18 amino acids. V gave up 3 bases and J gave up 0 bases; unmatched junction bases: 8. This CDR3 reads CASSQPGQGRSSYNEQFF. For the CDR3, the DNA is TGTGCCAGCAGCCAGCCGGGACAGGGGAGAAGCTCCTACAATGAGCAGTTCTTC.

V is TRBV9 and J is TRBJ2-1, with D perhaps matching TRBD2 (6 bases). The V end lost 0 bases, the J end lost 4 bases, and 14 bases lay between the germline ends. The length of the CDR3 is 16 residues. Germline V lookup: CDR1 SGDLS, CDR2 YYNGEE. Here the CDR3 reads CASSVAAAGRYNEQFF. As DNA, the CDR3 is TGTGCCAGCAGCGTAGCCGCGGCGGGACGATACAATGAGCAGTTCTTC. The full variable domain, rest sourced from reference TRBV9 and TRBJ2-1, is DSGVTQTPKHLITATGQRVTLRCSPRSGDLSVYWYQQSLDQGLQFLIQYYNGEERAKGNILERFSAQQFPDLHSELNLSSLELGDSALYFCASSVAAAGRYNEQFFGPGTRLTVL.

The chain uses TRBV10-3 and TRBJ1-3; D might be TRBD1 (5 bases). V dropped 2 bases and J dropped 0 bases, with 5 bases sitting between them. Germline lookup yields CDR1 ENHRY and CDR2 SYGVKD. The CDR3 is made up of 14 amino acids. The CDR3 DNA reads as TGTGCCATCAGTGAGACAGGCTCTGGAAACACCATATATTTT. Its protein is CAISETGSGNTIYF.

This chain uses TRBV7-2 with TRBJ2-5; weak D call: TRBD2 (6 bases). Trimming removed 3 bases from V and 0 bases from J, with 20 bases in between. Germline V lookup: CDR1 SGHTA, CDR2 FQGNSA. The CDR3 is 18 residues long. CDR3 nucleotide sequence: TGTGCCAGCAGCTTGGGCGGGGTGATGGGTTGGTACCAAGAGACCCAGTACTTC. This translates into CASSLGGVMGWYQETQYF.